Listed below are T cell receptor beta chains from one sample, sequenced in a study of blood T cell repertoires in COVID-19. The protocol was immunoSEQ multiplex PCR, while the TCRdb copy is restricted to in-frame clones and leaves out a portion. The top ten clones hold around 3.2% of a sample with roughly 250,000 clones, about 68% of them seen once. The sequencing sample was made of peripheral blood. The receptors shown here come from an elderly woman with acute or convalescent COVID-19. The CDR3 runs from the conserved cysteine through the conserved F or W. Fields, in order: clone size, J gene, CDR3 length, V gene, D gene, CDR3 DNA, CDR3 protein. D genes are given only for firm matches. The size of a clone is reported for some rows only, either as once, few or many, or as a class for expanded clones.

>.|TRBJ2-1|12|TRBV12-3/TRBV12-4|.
TGTGCCAGCAGTCCCCGACTAGGGGAGCAGTTCTTC
CASSPRLGEQFF
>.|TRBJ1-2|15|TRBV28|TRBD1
TGTGCCAGCAGGACAACAGGGGGCGATCGCTATGGCTACACCTTC
CASRTTGGDRYGYTF
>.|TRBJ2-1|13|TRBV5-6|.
TGTGCCAGCTCTGGGGCGGGGGCGTATGAGCAGTTCTTC
CASSGAGAYEQFF
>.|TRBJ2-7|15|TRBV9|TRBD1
TGTGCCAGCAGCGAGACAGGGGCTTTCCCCTACGAGCAGTACTTC
CASSETGAFPYEQYF
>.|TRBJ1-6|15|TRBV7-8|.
TGTGCCAGCAGCTTTGAGACAGGTGGTAATTCACCCCTCCACTTT
CASSFETGGNSPLHF
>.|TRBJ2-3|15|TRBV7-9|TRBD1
TGTGCCAGCAGTTCGACAGGGTTTAGCACAGATACGCAGTATTTT
CASSSTGFSTDTQYF
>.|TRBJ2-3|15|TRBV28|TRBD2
TGTGCCAGCAGTCCGGGGACTAGGACTACAGATACGCAGTATTTT
CASSPGTRTTDTQYF
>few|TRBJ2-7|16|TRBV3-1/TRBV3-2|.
TGTGCCAGCAGCCAAGAATCAGCGGGCGGACCCTACGAGCAGTACTTC
CASSQESAGGPYEQYF
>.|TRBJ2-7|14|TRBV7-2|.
TGTGCCAGCAGCTTAGGAGGGCAGGGGTCCAAGCAGTACTTC
CASSLGGQGSKQYF
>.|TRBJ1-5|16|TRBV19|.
TGTGCCAGTAGTATTGGCAGGGGTGCGGGCAATCAGCCCCAGCATTTT
CASSIGRGAGNQPQHF
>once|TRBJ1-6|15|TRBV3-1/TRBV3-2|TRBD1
TGTGCCAGCAGCCGAAACAGGGGGGGGAATTCACCCCTCCACTTT
CASSRNRGGNSPLHF
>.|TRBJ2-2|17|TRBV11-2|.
TGTGCCAGCAGCTTAGGTGGGGCAGATACGAACACCGGGGAGCTGTTTTTT
CASSLGGADTNTGELFF
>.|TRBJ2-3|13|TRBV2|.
TGTGCCAGCAGGCCCAGTTTTGTCAATACGCAGTATTTT
CASRPSFVNTQYF
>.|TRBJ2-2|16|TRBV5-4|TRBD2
TGTGCCAGCAGCTCCGGACTAGCGGGAGCCCTGGGGGAGCTGTTTTTT
CASSSGLAGALGELFF
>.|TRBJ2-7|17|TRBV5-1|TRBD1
TGCGCCAGCAGCTTGGGGTCGGGACAGGGGCCGGCCTACGAGCAGTACTTC
CASSLGSGQGPAYEQYF
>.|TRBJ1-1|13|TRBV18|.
TGTGCCAGCTTTCTAACCCCGGGGGGCGCAGCTTTCTTT
CASFLTPGGAAFF
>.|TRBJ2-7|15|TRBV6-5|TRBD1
TGTGCCACCCACCGGACAGGGGAAGTAGCAAGGGAGCAGTACTTC
CATHRTGEVAREQYF
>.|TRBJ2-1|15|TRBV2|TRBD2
TGTGCCAGCAGCTTGACTAGCGGGAGGGCCACTGAGCAGTTCTTC
CASSLTSGRATEQFF
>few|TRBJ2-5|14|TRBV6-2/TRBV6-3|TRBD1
TGTGCCAGCAGCGACGGACAGGGCCCAGAGACCCAGTACTTC
CASSDGQGPETQYF
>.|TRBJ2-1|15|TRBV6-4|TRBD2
TGTGCCAGCAGTATGGGGACTAGCGGTAACAATGAGCAGTTCTTC
CASSMGTSGNNEQFF
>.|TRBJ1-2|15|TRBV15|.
TGTGCCACCAGCGGCCGGGAGCGGGGGCGAGGTGGCTACACCTTC
CATSGRERGRGGYTF
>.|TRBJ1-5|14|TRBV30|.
TGTGCCTGGAGTGGAGGCTCAGGGAATCAGCCCCAGCATTTT
CAWSGGSGNQPQHF
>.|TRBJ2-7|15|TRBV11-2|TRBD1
TGTGCCAGCAGCCGACAGGGTCCCTCCTCCTACGAGCAGTACTTC
CASSRQGPSSYEQYF
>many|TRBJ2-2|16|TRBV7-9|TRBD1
TGTGCCAGCAGCTCCCGGGACAGGGTGTTGACCGGGGAGCTGTTTTTT
CASSSRDRVLTGELFF
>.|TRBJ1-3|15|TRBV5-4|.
TGTGCCAGCAGCTTGGCGGGGGTCTCTGGAAACACCATATATTTT
CASSLAGVSGNTIYF
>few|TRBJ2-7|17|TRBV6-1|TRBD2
TGTGCCAGCAGTGAACCTTCCTTTGGACTAGTTCCCTACGAGCAGTACTTC
CASSEPSFGLVPYEQYF
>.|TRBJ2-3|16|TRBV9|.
TGTGCCAGCAGCCCGCGCGCGAGGTTGGGCACAGATACGCAGTATTTT
CASSPRARLGTDTQYF
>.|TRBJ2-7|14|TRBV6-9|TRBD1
TGTGCCAGCAGGCCCCGGGACAGGGCTTACGAGCAGTACTTC
CASRPRDRAYEQYF
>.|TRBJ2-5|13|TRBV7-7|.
TGTGCCAGCAGCTTGAACAGGGCGGAGACCCAGTACTTC
CASSLNRAETQYF
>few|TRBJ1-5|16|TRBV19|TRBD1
TGTGCCAGTAGTAGTTGGGACAGGGGAAGGAATCAGCCCCAGCATTTT
CASSSWDRGRNQPQHF
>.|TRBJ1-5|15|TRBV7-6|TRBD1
TGTGCCAGCAGCTTAGATACGGGACAGGGTCAGCCCCAGCATTTT
CASSLDTGQGQPQHF
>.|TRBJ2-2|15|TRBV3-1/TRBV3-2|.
TGTGCCAGCAGCCAAGGGACTGCCGCGACCGGGGAGCTGTTTTTT
CASSQGTAATGELFF
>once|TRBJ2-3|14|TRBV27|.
TGTGCCAGCAGTTCCTACACGACTAGGGATACGCAGTATTTT
CASSSYTTRDTQYF
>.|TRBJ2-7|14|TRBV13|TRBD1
TGTGCCAGCAGCTCCCGGGACAGCCCCTACGAGCAGTACTTC
CASSSRDSPYEQYF
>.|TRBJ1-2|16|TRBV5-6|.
TGTGCCAGCAGTTTGGGCACCACGTTGCAGGGCTATGGCTACACCTTC
CASSLGTTLQGYGYTF
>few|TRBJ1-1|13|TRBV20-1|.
TGCAGTGCTAGTTCAGCCGGGAGGACTGAAGCTTTCTTT
CSASSAGRTEAFF
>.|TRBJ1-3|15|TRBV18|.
TGTGCCAGCTCACAGGACAGCGGACCTGGAAACACCATATATTTT
CASSQDSGPGNTIYF
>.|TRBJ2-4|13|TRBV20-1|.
TGCAGTGCTAGTCTGGACAACAAAAACATTCAGTACTTC
CSASLDNKNIQYF
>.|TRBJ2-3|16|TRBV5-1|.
TGCGCCAGCAGCCTCTCAGACAGGTCTAGCACAGATACGCAGTATTTT
CASSLSDRSSTDTQYF
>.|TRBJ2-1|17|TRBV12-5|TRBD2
TGTGCTAGTGGTTTGGTACCTAGCGGGAGGTCCTACAATGAGCAGTTCTTC
CASGLVPSGRSYNEQFF
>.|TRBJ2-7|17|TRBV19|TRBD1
TGTGCCAGTAGTACACTTAAAACCGGGACAGGCCATTGGGGGCAGTACTTC
CASSTLKTGTGHWGQYF
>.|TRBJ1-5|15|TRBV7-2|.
TGTGCCAGCAGCTTATTTGGGCAGGGCGATCAGCCCCAGCATTTT
CASSLFGQGDQPQHF
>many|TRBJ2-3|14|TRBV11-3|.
TGTGCCAGCAGCTCCCCACGGAGTGGAGATACGCAGTATTTT
CASSSPRSGDTQYF
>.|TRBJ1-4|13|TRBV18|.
TGTGCCAGCTCACCAGGGGGCGGTGAAAAACTGTTTTTT
CASSPGGGEKLFF
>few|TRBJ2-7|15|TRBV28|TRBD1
TGTGCCAGCAGTTTAACAGGGGCCTCTTCCTACGAGCAGTACTTC
CASSLTGASSYEQYF
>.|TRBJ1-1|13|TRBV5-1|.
TGCGCCAGCAGCTTTACAGGGAACACTGAAGCTTTCTTT
CASSFTGNTEAFF
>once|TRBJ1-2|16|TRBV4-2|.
TGTGCCAGCAGCCAGGAGCCGGGAGACGGGAGCTATGGCTACACCTTC
CASSQEPGDGSYGYTF